This is a list of T cell receptor beta chains from one sample in a study of cytomegalovirus exposure and HLA in healthy donors. The data were produced by immunoSEQ multiplex PCR, yet TCRdb's version contains in-frame clones alone and is incomplete. The sample yields about 280,000 clones, 80% to 90% seen once. Source material: PBMCs. These receptors were obtained from a woman aged 18-35 years in good health and CMV-seronegative. Each CDR3 is given with its conserved first and last residue. Not every row has a clone size; where given, it reads once, few, many or a size class.

V: TRBV19; size: -; CDR3: CASSMVTGNNSPLHF
V: TRBV30; size: -; CDR3: CAWNGGQIGYTF
V: TRBV9; size: -; CDR3: CASSAETAGNTIYF
V: TRBV4-1; size: -; CDR3: CASSPREIGYEQYF
V: TRBV19; size: -; CDR3: CASSTNRGNEQFF
V: TRBV5-1; size: -; CDR3: CASSLDGTGGPYEQYF
V: TRBV27; size: once; CDR3: CASSLLAAINPYEQYF
V: TRBV6-1; size: once; CDR3: CASSEQGRDGEQFF
V: TRBV4-1; size: -; CDR3: CASSPPGLANNEQFF
V: TRBV7-2; size: -; CDR3: CASSLALDRPQHF
V: TRBV30; size: -; CDR3: CAWRDRQGLPVFGYTF